The text below deals with one T cell receptor (beta chain). The sample holds a few counts of this clonotype. The antigen it recognizes is unknown. One base away there is no much larger clone; base qualities are not given. These data are taken from a study of T-cell reconstitution after alpha-beta-depleted transplantation in children (dated by TCRdb to the mid-2010s). Broadly, across the study: Using TCR repertoire profiling, the study followed T-cell immune reconstitution in a quantitative way in children after TCRalphabeta/CD19-depleted allogeneic hematopoietic cell transplantation. Study-wide findings and limitations: The frequencies of hyperexpanded clones fell over the following months, and after one year, T-cell counts and TCRbeta diversity were mostly attributed to newly produced T cells. In some patients, the high TCRbeta diversity seen at day 60 was put down to recipient T cells and intrathymic progenitors that had survived conditioning. The apparently early recovery of alphabetaT-cell counts about two months after transplant reportedly depended on only several hundred rapidly expanded clones that came from non-depleted graft cells.

Reading the label with the study, this specimen's treatment or condition is: allogeneic hematopoietic cell transplantation with graft depleted of TCRalphabeta T cells and CD19 B cells. The transplant recipients were children given TCRalphabeta/CD19-depleted allogeneic hematopoietic cell grafts. The library was obtained by PCR. Sequencing relied on an Illumina HiSeq 2500. To normalize quantification of the TCRbeta repertoire, the TCR libraries were built with molecular barcoding that relied on unique molecular identifiers. Through fastp at Q25 and MiXCR, TCRdb rebuilt clones from the public reads, retaining in-frame beta chains. Rows with one shared CDR3 protein collapse into an entry with the most common genes and DNA. The sample profile shows 250,000 to 400,000 distinct CDR3 sequences; around 25% of them were found once. Of the sample, 11% falls within the top ten clones. The CDR3 spans 16 residues, from the cysteine through the phenylalanine. CDR3 DNA only is kept here, 48 bases in frame from base 1. Ends trimmed: V by 3 bases, J by 10 bases; bases unmatched to a gene: 9. Reading the germline V gene gives CDR1 SGHRS and CDR2 YFSETQ.

The chain uses TRBV5-1 and TRBJ2-1; the central 14 bases match TRBD2. This TCR was sampled from a male patient aged 10 to 17 who had a stem cell transplant for acute lymphoblastic leukemia, so the T cells may come from the graft donor. The sample was PBMCs, mostly from graft donor cells, taken 180 days after TCRalphabeta/CD19-depleted stem cell transplant. The nucleotide sequence is given as TGCGCCAGCAGCTCCGGACTAGCGGGAGGCCCTTGGGAGCAGTTCTTC. It translates as CASSSGLAGGPWEQFF.